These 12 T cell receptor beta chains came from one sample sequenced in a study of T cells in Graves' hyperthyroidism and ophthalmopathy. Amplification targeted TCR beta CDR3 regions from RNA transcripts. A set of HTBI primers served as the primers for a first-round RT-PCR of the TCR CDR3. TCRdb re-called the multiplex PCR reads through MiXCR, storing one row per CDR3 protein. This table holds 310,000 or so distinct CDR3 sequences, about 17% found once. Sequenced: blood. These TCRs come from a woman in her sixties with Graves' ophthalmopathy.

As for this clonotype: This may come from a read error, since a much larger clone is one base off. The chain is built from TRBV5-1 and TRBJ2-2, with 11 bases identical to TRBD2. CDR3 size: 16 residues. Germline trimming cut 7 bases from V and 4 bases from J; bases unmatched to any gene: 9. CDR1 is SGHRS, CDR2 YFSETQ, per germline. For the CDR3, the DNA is TGCGCCAGCGGCGCACTAGCGGGAGTTGCCACCGGGGAGCTGTTTTTT. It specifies CASGALAGVATGELFF.

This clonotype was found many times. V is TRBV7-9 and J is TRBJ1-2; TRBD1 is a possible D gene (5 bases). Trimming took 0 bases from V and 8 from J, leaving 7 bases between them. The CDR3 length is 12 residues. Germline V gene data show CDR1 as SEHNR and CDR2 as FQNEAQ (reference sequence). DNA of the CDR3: TGTGCCAGCAGCTTAGCGCGGGACGGCTACACCTTC. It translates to CASSLARDGYTF. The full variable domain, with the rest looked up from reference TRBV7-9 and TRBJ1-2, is DTGVSQNPRHKITKRGQNVTFRCDPISEHNRLYWYRQTLGQGPEFLTYFQNEAQLEKSRLLSDRFSAERPKGSFSTLEIQRTEQGDSAMYLCASSLARDGYTFGSGTRLTVV.

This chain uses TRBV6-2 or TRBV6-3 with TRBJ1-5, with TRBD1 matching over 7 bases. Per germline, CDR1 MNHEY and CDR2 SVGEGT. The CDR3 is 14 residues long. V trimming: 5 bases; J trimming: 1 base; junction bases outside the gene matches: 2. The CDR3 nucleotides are TGTGCCAGCAGTAACAGGGGAAGCAATCAGCCCCAGCATTTT. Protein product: CASSNRGSNQPQHF.

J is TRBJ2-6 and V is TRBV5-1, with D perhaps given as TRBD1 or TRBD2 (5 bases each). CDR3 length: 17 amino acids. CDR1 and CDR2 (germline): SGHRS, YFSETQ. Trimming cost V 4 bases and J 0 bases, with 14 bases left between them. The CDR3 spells CASSPTGRRSGANVLTF. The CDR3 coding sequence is TGCGCCAGCAGCCCTACGGGACGTCGCTCTGGGGCCAACGTCCTGACTTTC.

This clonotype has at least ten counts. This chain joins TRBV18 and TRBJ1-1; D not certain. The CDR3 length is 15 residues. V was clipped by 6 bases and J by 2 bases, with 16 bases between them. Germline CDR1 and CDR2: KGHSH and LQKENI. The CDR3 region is CASSAQPQTNTEAFF. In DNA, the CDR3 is TGTGCCAGCTCCGCACAGCCACAGACTAACACTGAAGCTTTCTTT. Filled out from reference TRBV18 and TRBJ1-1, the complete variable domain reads NAGVMQNPRHLVRRRGQEARLRCSPMKGHSHVYWYRQLPEEGLKFMVYLQKENIIDESGMPKERFSAEFPKEGPSILRIQQVVRGDSAAYFCASSAQPQTNTEAFFGQGTRLTVV.

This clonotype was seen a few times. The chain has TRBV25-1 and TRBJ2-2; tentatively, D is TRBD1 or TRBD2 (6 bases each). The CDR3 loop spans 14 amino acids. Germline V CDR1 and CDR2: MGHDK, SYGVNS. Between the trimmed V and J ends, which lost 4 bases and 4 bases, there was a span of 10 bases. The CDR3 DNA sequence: TGTGCCAGCAGTGTTGGGGGGCTCACCGGGGAGCTGTTTTTT. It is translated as CASSVGGLTGELFF.

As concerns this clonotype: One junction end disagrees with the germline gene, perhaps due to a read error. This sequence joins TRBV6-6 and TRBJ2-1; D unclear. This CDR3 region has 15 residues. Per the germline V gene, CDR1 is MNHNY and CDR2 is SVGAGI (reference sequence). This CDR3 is CASSYLGWNYDEQFF. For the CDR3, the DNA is TGTGCCAGCAGTTATTTAGGGTGGAACTACGATGAGCAGTTCTTC.

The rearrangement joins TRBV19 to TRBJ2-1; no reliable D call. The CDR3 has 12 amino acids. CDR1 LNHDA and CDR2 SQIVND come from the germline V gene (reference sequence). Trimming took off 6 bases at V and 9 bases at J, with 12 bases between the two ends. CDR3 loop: CASSPYHPEQFF. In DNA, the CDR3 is TGTGCCAGTAGCCCGTACCACCCTGAGCAGTTCTTC.

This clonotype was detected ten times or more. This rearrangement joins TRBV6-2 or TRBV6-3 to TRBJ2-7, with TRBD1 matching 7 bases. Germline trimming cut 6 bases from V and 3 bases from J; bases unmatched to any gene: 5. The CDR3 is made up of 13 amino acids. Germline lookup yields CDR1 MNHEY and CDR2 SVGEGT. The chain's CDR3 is CASRPTGSYEQYF. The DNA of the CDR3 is TGTGCCAGCAGGCCGACAGGGAGCTACGAGCAGTACTTC.

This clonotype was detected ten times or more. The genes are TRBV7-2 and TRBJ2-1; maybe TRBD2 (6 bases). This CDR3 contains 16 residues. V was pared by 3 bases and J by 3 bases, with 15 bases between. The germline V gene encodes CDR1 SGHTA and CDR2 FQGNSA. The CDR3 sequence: CASSFRSSAGYNEQFF. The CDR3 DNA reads TGTGCCAGCAGCTTCAGGTCTAGCGCCGGCTACAATGAGCAGTTCTTC.

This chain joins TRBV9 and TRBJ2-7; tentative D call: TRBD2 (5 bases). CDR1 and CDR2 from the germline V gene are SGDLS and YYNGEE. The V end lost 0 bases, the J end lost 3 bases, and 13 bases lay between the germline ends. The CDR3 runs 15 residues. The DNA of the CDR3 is TGTGCCAGCAGCGTAGGAGGGCCCCCTAACTACGAGCAGTACTTC. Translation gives CASSVGGPPNYEQYF.

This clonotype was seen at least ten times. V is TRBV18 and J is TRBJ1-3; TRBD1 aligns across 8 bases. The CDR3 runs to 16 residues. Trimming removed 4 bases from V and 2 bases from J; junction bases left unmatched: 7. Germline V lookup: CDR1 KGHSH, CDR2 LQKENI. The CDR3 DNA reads TGTGCCAGCTCACAGAGGGACAGGCGCCCTGGAAACACCATATATTTT. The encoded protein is CASSQRDRRPGNTIYF.